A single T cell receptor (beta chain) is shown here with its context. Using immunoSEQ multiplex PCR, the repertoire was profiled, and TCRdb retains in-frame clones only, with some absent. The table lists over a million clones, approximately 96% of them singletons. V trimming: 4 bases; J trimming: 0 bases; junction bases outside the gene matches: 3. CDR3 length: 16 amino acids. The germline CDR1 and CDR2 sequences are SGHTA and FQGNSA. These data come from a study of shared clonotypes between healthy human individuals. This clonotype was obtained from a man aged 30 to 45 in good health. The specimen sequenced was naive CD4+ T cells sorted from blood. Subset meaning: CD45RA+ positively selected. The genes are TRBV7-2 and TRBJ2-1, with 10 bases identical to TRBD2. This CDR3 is CASSSGLAASYNEQFF. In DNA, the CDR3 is TGTGCCAGCAGCTCAGGACTAGCGGCCTCCTACAATGAGCAGTTCTTC.